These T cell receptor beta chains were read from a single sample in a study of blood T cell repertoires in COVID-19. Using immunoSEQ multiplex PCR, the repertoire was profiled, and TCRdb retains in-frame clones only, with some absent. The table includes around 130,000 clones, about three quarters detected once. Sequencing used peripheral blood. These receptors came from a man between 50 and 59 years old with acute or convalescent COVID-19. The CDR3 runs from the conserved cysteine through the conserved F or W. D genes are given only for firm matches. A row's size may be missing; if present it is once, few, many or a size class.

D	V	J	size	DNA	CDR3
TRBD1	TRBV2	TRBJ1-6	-	TGTGCCAGCAGCTATGACAGGGGCAATTCACCCCTCCACTTT	CASSYDRGNSPLHF
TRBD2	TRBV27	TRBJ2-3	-	TGTGCCAGCGGATACTTAAAGGCCGGGGGGGCGGCAGATACGCAGTATTTT	CASGYLKAGGAADTQYF
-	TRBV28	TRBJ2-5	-	TGTGCCAGCGCCTACCTTCGGTGGGAGACCCAGTACTTC	CASAYLRWETQYF
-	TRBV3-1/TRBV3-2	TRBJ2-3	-	TGTGCCAGCAGCCAGCTAGCAGATACGCAGTATTTT	CASSQLADTQYF
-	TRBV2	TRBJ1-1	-	TGTGCCAGCAGTAGGGGATCTGAAGCTTTCTTT	CASSRGSEAFF
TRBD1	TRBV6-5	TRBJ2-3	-	TGTGCCAGCGCCGGGACAGGGGTCACAGATACGCAGTATTTT	CASAGTGVTDTQYF
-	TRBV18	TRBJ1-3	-	TGTGCCAGCTCACAGAACTTCGACAGGCCTGGAAACACCATATATTTT	CASSQNFDRPGNTIYF
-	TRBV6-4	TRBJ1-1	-	TGTGCCAGCAGTGACCCCAAGGCGGGCACTGAAGCTTTCTTT	CASSDPKAGTEAFF
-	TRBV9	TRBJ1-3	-	TGTGCCAGCAGCGTAGCTACGGGGGAATTGGCTGGAAACACCATATATTTT	CASSVATGELAGNTIYF
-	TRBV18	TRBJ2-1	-	TGTGCCAGCTCACCACCGTTCCCATACAATGAGCAGTTCTTC	CASSPPFPYNEQFF
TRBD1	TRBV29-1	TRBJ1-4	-	TGCAGCGTCGACGGAGGGACAGGGAAACTGTTTTTT	CSVDGGTGKLFF
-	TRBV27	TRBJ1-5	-	TGTGCCAGCAGTTTCCGGGGTCCTGATCAGCCCCAGCATTTT	CASSFRGPDQPQHF
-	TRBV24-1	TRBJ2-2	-	TGTGCCACCAGTGATTATGGATTAGGGGGGGCGAGATACACCGGGGAGCTGTTTTTT	CATSDYGLGGARYTGELFF
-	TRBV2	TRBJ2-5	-	TGTGCCAGCAGGGAGACTAGTGAGACCCAGTACTTC	CASRETSETQYF
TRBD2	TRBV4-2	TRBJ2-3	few	TGTGCCAGCAGCCAAGAAAGGGGTAGCGGGGCAGATACGCAGTATTTT	CASSQERGSGADTQYF
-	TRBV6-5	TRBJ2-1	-	TGTGCCAGCAGACGGCTAGGATCGGGAGAGCAGTTCTTC	CASRRLGSGEQFF
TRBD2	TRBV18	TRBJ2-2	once	TGTGCCAGCTCACCGACTAGCGGGGCTCTCCTCGCGAACACCGGGGAGCTGTTTTTT	CASSPTSGALLANTGELFF
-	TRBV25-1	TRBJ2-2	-	TGTGCCAGACTCCGTAATCGGGCGGACTCTCCGAACACCGGGGAGCTGTTTTTT	CARLRNRADSPNTGELFF
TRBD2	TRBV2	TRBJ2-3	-	TGTGCCAGCAGATTTGGGGGGGGAGCAGATACGCAGTATTTT	CASRFGGGADTQYF
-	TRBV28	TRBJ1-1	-	TGTGCCAGCAGTTTAGGTCCCGGGAGCCCGAACACTGAAGCTTTCTTT	CASSLGPGSPNTEAFF
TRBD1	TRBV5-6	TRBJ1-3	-	TGTGCCAGCAGCTTGGATCACGTCAGGGGGACTGGAAACACCATATATTTT	CASSLDHVRGTGNTIYF
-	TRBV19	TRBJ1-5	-	TGTGCCAGTAGTATAGATCAGAACAGCCCCCAGCCCCAGCATTTT	CASSIDQNSPQPQHF
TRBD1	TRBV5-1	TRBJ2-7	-	TGCGCCAGCAGCTACGGACAGGGGGCGTTCTCCTACGAGCAGTACTTC	CASSYGQGAFSYEQYF
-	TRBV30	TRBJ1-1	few	TGTGCCTGGAGTGCGGCGGGGGTATCGAGATGGACTGAAGCTTTCTTT	CAWSAAGVSRWTEAFF
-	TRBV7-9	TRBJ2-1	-	TGTGCCAGCAGCTTAGCGCGGGGGACAAGGTACAATGAGCAGTTCTTC	CASSLARGTRYNEQFF
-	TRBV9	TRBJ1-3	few	TGTGCCAGCAGCAATGGGGGCCTTACTGGAAACACCATATATTTT	CASSNGGLTGNTIYF
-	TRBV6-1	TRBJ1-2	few	TGTGCCAGCAGTGAAGTTCTGAGGGTCGGCTACACCTTC	CASSEVLRVGYTF
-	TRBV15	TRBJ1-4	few	TGTGCCACCAGCTTGGGGGGAGTGGGTGAAAAACTGTTTTTT	CATSLGGVGEKLFF